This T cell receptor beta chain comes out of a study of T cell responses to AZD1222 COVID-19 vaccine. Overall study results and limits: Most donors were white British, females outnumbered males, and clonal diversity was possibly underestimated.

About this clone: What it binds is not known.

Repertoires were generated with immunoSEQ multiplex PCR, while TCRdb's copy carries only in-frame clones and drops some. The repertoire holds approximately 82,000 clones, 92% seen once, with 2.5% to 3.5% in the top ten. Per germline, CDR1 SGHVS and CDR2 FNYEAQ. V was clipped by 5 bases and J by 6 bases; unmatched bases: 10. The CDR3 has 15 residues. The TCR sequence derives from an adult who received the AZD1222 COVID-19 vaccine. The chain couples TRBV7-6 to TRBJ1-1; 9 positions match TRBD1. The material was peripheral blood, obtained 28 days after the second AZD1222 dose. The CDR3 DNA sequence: TGTGCCAGCAGCCTAGAGACAGGGGGTCTCTCTGAAGCTTTCTTT. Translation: CASSLETGGLSEAFF.